This T cell receptor beta chain stems from a study of T cells in tuberculosis. Study-level information: T cells were selected with CD1B tetramers loaded with glucose monomycolate.

This clone was counted only a few times. The germline gives CDR1 SGHRS, CDR2 YFSETQ. The CDR3 runs to 13 residues. Trimming stripped 3 bases from V and 3 bases from J, with 7 bases between. Chain pairing is unknown; alpha and beta were sequenced separately. Profiling relied on immunoSEQ multiplex PCR, and the TCRdb table lists in-frame clones only, not all of them. Among about 59,000 clones listed, under 90% were seen once. Cells were sorted from thawed PBMC rested overnight and stained with GMM-loaded CD1B tetramer, viability dye and anti-CD3. CD1B tetramers were loaded with Rhodococcus equi-derived C32 glucose monomycolate. CD14-expressing monocytes were removed from PBMC before cryopreservation and sorting.

Material for sequencing was CD1b-GMM tetramer-negative cells sorted from PBMCs. The TCR comes from an adult woman with latent tuberculosis. The chain has TRBV5-1 and TRBJ2-1; D remains ambiguous. This chain's CDR3 is CASSSNFYNEQFF. CDR3 DNA: TGCGCCAGCAGCTCCAACTTCTACAATGAGCAGTTCTTC.